This T cell receptor (beta chain) is drawn from a study of radiation and T cells in renal cell carcinoma (dated by TCRdb to about 2020). Context from the whole study: The samples were drawn from a clinical trial, where primary renal cell carcinomas were treated with 15 Gy of stereotactic body radiation therapy and then removed by nephrectomy 4 weeks afterward. In total, approximately 54 samples, comprising roughly 25 tumors and 27 peripheral blood samples, were subjected to TCR beta sequencing. A total of 4,016,671 unique CDR3 nucleotide sequences, encoding more than 2 million unique CDR3 amino acid sequences, were found across all 55 or so samples.

This clone occurred once. Its antigen specificity is not known. The sample holds no much larger clone one base away, and base qualities are not on file. According to the study, the label for this sample's time point signals: baseline pretreatment blood. The label giving this sample's treatment or condition can be read as: 15 Gy SBRT to primary tumor, nephrectomy 4 weeks later. To track tumor-enriched clonotypes, serial peripheral blood was sampled from radiation-treated patients at baseline and at 2 weeks and 4 weeks after SBRT. Renal cell carcinoma with clear cell pathology was present in all patients. The QIAamp DNA Blood Mini Kit (Qiagen) was used to prepare genomic DNA for TCR sequencing. The analyses included just those samples that passed every quality control check. The CDR3 measures 15 amino acids from cysteine to phenylalanine. Of the read, only the CDR3 DNA is kept; its 45 bases are in frame from base 1. CDR1 and CDR2 were assigned from the germline V gene (reference sequence) as SEHNR and FQNEAQ. Compared with germline, V lacks 5 bases and J lacks 2 bases; bases without a gene match: 6.

General findings and caveats noted by the study authors: Blood repertoire dynamics were not followed beyond 4 weeks after treatment. With a single-armed trial design, the study had no way to address how radiation dose or scheduling affects the TCR repertoire. In blood, the top tumor clonotypes increased between baseline and 2 weeks post-radiation and then shrank by 4 weeks, which suggests that tumor-resident clones expanded only transiently. Because pretreatment tumor biopsies were not available, the baseline intratumoral presence of clonotypes could not be determined.

The immunoSEQ kit was used, according to the manufacturer's recommendations, to generate TCR beta libraries from genomic DNA. Library preparation used a first multiplex PCR with proprietary primers, then a second PCR adding unique barcodes, with bead cleanups after each round. A kit-provided positive control reaction and a negative control reaction were included in every sample batch. The final libraries were assessed on an Agilent 4200 TapeStation D1000 ScreenTape, pooled by volume, and quantified by qPCR. An Illumina NextSeq500 fitted with a MidOutput 150-cycle cartridge performed the sequencing, running 156 Read1 cycles and 15 Index1 cycles with the kit's custom primers. The pooled library was loaded at approximately 0.92 pM with approximately 18% PhiX control spiked in. The source study handled its data this way. Vendor-processed data were analyzed in R, and a clonotype was defined as all T cells sharing the same CDR3 nucleotide sequence. In the clone abundance analyses, frequencies were normalized to the 10,000 most abundant clones in each sample. Before analysis, public T cell clones were removed, and these numbered fewer than five per sample on average. A difference in abundance of at least 32-fold between compartments was used to define tumor-enriched and baseline blood-enriched clonotypes. Clonotypes expanded or contracted between blood time points were identified with a beta-binomial differential abundance model. The Baroni-Urbani and Buser coefficient was used to measure tumor-blood repertoire similarity, and groups were compared with two-tailed Wilcoxon tests in R. Drawn from immuneACCESS, this table holds only the in-frame rearrangements with V and J called that TCRdb kept. Clones are partly lost; checked studies trace under half to an unresolved V gene and leave the rest unexplained. That table furnishes V, J and clone size, whereas the DNA furnished D and trimming. This sample comprises just over 95,000 clones, approximately 86% of them detected only once. The ten most abundant clones make up almost 8% of the sample.

The sample in question was blood, obtained from a patient whose treatment included radiotherapy and nephrectomy. Here the chain combines TRBV7-9 and TRBJ2-7; TRBD2 fits 10 bases in the junction. This clonotype was obtained from a man aged 45 to 65 with renal cell carcinoma. The DNA reads TGTGCCAGCAGCCTCACTAGCGGGGCGCCCTACGAGCAGTACTTC. The translation is CASSLTSGAPYEQYF.